This T cell receptor beta chain comes out of a study of blood T cell repertoires in COVID-19. Overall study context: Acute and convalescent COVID-19 samples came from the United States, Italy and Spain. The analysed material was cDNA or gDNA that came from T cells, B-cell-depleted T cells, or PBMCs.

V lost 0 bases and J lost 4; bases outside the gene matches: 5. The CDR3 covers 15 residues. In germline, CDR1 is SGHRS, CDR2 YFSETQ. Original methodology: Using reference gene primer amplification, nucleated cell counts were estimated. TCRdb keeps only in-frame clones here, not all; method: immunoSEQ multiplex PCR. Clonal size and the V and J genes are those of that table, whereas D and trimming came from the DNA. The sample comprises roughly 250,000 clones, over 75% of which are singletons, and approximately 9% rests with the top ten. The V gene is TRBV5-1, the J gene TRBJ2-7, with 9 bases identical to TRBD1. The specimen was peripheral blood. The receptor comes from a human donor in a cohort sampled during active COVID-19. The CDR3 bases are TGCGCCAGCAGCTTGGGTACAGGGGGCTCTTACGAGCAGTACTTC. It yields the protein CASSLGTGGSYEQYF.